The rows below give T cell receptor beta chains drawn from one sample of a study of blood T cell repertoires in COVID-19. Repertoires were generated with immunoSEQ multiplex PCR, while TCRdb's copy carries only in-frame clones and drops some. The sample has about 140,000 clones, less than 90% seen once. The sample was peripheral blood. These TCRs come from a human donor with COVID-19, enrolled during active disease. The donor label of this sample is uncertain. Both conserved end residues are part of each CDR3. A D gene is named only where the DNA matches it firmly. Rows give clone size only sometimes, using once, few, many, or a class for an expanded clone.

D gene	clone size	V gene	J gene	CDR3 protein	CDR3 DNA
-	-	TRBV30	TRBJ2-7	CAWRPAGYRDSSYEQYF	TGTGCCTGGAGGCCCGCCGGGTACCGAGATTCCTCCTACGAGCAGTACTTC
TRBD1	once	TRBV11-1	TRBJ2-7	CASSKKTGVPMGEQYF	TGTGCCAGCAGCAAGAAAACAGGGGTCCCGATGGGGGAGCAGTACTTC
TRBD1	-	TRBV6-5	TRBJ2-2	CAGGQWVVGELFF	TGTGCCGGGGGACAGTGGGTAGTCGGGGAGCTGTTTTTT
TRBD1	-	TRBV5-1	TRBJ2-2	CASRLTGTGGSGELFF	TGCGCCAGCAGATTAACCGGGACAGGGGGCTCCGGGGAGCTGTTTTTT
TRBD2	-	TRBV9	TRBJ2-3	CASSVGLGADTQYF	TGTGCCAGCAGCGTCGGACTAGGCGCAGATACGCAGTATTTT
TRBD2	-	TRBV6-6	TRBJ2-7	CASSLRGAAYEQYF	TGTGCCAGCAGTTTGCGGGGGGCTGCCTACGAGCAGTACTTC
TRBD1	-	TRBV2	TRBJ1-2	CASRGDRPNPYTF	TGTGCCAGCAGGGGGGACAGGCCTAACCCCTACACCTTC
-	-	TRBV28	TRBJ2-1	CASSPYQLGGNEQFF	TGTGCCAGCAGTCCATACCAGTTGGGGGGCAATGAGCAGTTCTTC
-	-	TRBV30	TRBJ1-1	CAWTGAGVNTEAFF	TGTGCCTGGACGGGGGCGGGGGTGAACACTGAAGCTTTCTTT
-	once	TRBV5-6	TRBJ2-7	CASSYRDSGEQYF	TGTGCCAGCAGCTACAGGGATTCGGGTGAGCAGTACTTC
TRBD1	-	TRBV29-1	TRBJ1-4	CSVGPDRAGEKLFF	TGCAGCGTTGGTCCTGACAGGGCAGGGGAAAAACTGTTTTTT
TRBD2	-	TRBV2	TRBJ2-2	CASGLAGGRGELFF	TGTGCCAGCGGACTAGCGGGAGGGCGAGGGGAGCTGTTTTTT
TRBD1	-	TRBV2	TRBJ2-7	CASADDRAHEQYF	TGTGCCAGCGCTGATGACAGGGCACACGAGCAGTACTTC
-	-	TRBV25-1	TRBJ1-1	CASSSRDKFHEAFF	TGTGCCAGCAGTTCCCGGGACAAGTTCCATGAAGCTTTCTTT
-	-	TRBV2	TRBJ1-5	CASRSDSNQPQHF	TGTGCCTCCAGGTCCGATAGCAATCAGCCCCAGCATTTT
-	-	TRBV24-1	TRBJ2-3	CATSDSSTDTQYF	TGTGCCACCAGTGACTCTAGCACAGATACGCAGTATTTT
TRBD1	-	TRBV5-4	TRBJ2-1	CASTDRAYNEQFF	TGTGCCAGCACGGACAGGGCCTACAATGAGCAGTTCTTC
TRBD1	-	TRBV3-1/TRBV3-2	TRBJ1-2	CASSPRDRVTGYTF	TGTGCCAGCAGCCCCCGGGACAGGGTTACGGGCTACACCTTC
-	-	TRBV4-1	TRBJ1-5	CASSLFPRQDHSNQPQHF	TGCGCCAGCAGCCTTTTCCCTCGACAGGACCATAGCAATCAGCCCCAGCATTTT
-	-	TRBV29-1	TRBJ1-2	CSVDSGRSGYTF	TGCAGCGTTGACTCGGGGAGGAGTGGCTACACCTTC
TRBD2	once	TRBV7-8	TRBJ2-1	CASSLPGGRNEQFF	TGTGCCAGCAGCTTACCGGGCGGGAGAAATGAGCAGTTCTTC
-	-	TRBV2	TRBJ1-2	CASSHQEGIYGYTF	TGTGCCAGCAGTCACCAAGAGGGAATCTATGGCTACACCTTC
TRBD1	-	TRBV5-1	TRBJ2-2	CASSLGQGATGELFF	TGCGCCAGCAGCTTGGGGCAGGGGGCGACCGGGGAGCTGTTTTTT
-	-	TRBV28	TRBJ1-5	CASRLGPRLYQPQHF	TGTGCCAGCAGATTGGGGCCCAGACTTTATCAGCCCCAGCATTTT
-	few	TRBV27	TRBJ1-1	CASSLGPAYTEAFF	TGTGCCAGCAGTTTAGGGCCAGCCTACACTGAAGCTTTCTTT
-	-	TRBV28	TRBJ2-1	CASSRAGTTGHNEQFF	TGTGCCAGCAGCCGGGCCGGGACAACCGGTCACAATGAGCAGTTCTTC
-	-	TRBV19	TRBJ1-5	CASSIRDIDQPQHF	TGTGCCAGTAGTATTAGAGACATCGATCAGCCCCAGCATTTT
TRBD1	-	TRBV12-3/TRBV12-4	TRBJ1-2	CASSRQGSYGYTF	TGTGCCAGCAGCAGACAGGGGAGCTATGGCTACACCTTC
-	-	TRBV12-3/TRBV12-4	TRBJ2-7	CASTRGTEQYF	TGTGCCAGCACCAGGGGAACCGAGCAGTACTTC
TRBD2	-	TRBV3-1/TRBV3-2	TRBJ2-1	CASSGRLADEQFF	TGTGCCAGCAGCGGTAGACTAGCAGATGAGCAGTTCTTC
-	-	TRBV19	TRBJ1-2	CASSITQGSYGYTF	TGTGCCAGTAGTATAACCCAGGGGAGCTATGGCTACACCTTC
-	-	TRBV18	TRBJ2-3	CASSPLLSGSARTDTQYF	TGTGCCAGCTCACCACTGCTAAGCGGGTCGGCCCGCACAGATACGCAGTATTTT
TRBD2	-	TRBV4-2	TRBJ2-5	CASSHFLAGGRGETQYF	TGTGCCAGCAGCCACTTTCTAGCGGGGGGCCGGGGAGAGACCCAGTACTTC
-	once	TRBV5-1	TRBJ2-7	CASSFLEGEQYF	TGCGCCAGCAGCTTCTTGGAGGGGGAGCAGTACTTC
TRBD1	-	TRBV2	TRBJ1-6	CASSEEGQFSSYNSPLHF	TGTGCCAGCAGTGAGGAGGGACAGTTCAGCTCCTATAATTCACCCCTCCACTTT
-	-	TRBV11-2	TRBJ2-3	CASSLNPRAADTQYF	TGTGCCAGCAGCTTAAACCCCAGGGCTGCAGATACGCAGTATTTT
TRBD1	once	TRBV5-4	TRBJ1-1	CASSQTGDTEAFF	TGTGCCAGCAGCCAAACAGGGGACACTGAAGCTTTCTTT
-	-	TRBV18	TRBJ2-1	CASSPGQGGNEQFF	TGTGCCAGCTCACCGGGGCAGGGTGGCAATGAGCAGTTCTTC
TRBD2	-	TRBV19	TRBJ2-5	CASGTSGSGPETQYF	TGTGCCAGTGGGACTAGCGGGAGCGGTCCTGAGACCCAGTACTTC
-	-	TRBV20-1	TRBJ1-1	CSVAVNTEAFF	TGCAGTGTAGCGGTGAACACTGAAGCTTTCTTT
-	few	TRBV4-1	TRBJ1-5	CASSPRTDLESQHF	TGCGCCAGCAGCCCAAGGACTGACTTGGAGTCCCAGCATTTT
-	-	TRBV12-5	TRBJ1-1	CASAVDRYTEAFF	TGTGCTAGTGCCGTAGACAGATACACTGAAGCTTTCTTT
TRBD1	-	TRBV5-6	TRBJ2-3	CASSRDRTDTQYF	TGTGCCAGCAGCCGGGACAGGACAGATACGCAGTATTTT
TRBD2	-	TRBV5-1	TRBJ2-3	CASSLSTSGSSDTQYF	TGCGCCAGCAGCTTGAGTACTAGCGGGAGTTCAGATACGCAGTATTTT
TRBD2	few	TRBV5-1	TRBJ2-1	CASSLARSGAGTGGWKEQFF	TGCGCCAGCAGCTTGGCCCGATCCGGGGCCGGGACCGGGGGGTGGAAGGAGCAGTTCTTC
TRBD1	-	TRBV6-6	TRBJ1-6	CASLQGTGNSPLHF	TGTGCCAGCCTACAGGGGACCGGGAATTCACCCCTCCACTTT
TRBD1	-	TRBV7-9	TRBJ1-5	CASSSDRGRVQPQHF	TGTGCCAGCAGTTCGGACAGGGGGCGAGTTCAGCCCCAGCATTTT
-	-	TRBV2	TRBJ2-2	CASRYNDRLSGELFF	TGTGCCAGCAGATACAACGACAGGCTCTCCGGGGAGCTGTTTTTT
-	-	TRBV6-5	TRBJ1-1	CASSWRSPRGTEAFF	TGTGCCAGCAGTTGGAGGTCACCTCGAGGGACTGAAGCTTTCTTT